This T cell receptor (beta chain) was recorded in a study of cytomegalovirus exposure and HLA in healthy donors. Study-wide points: TCR beta chains numbering some 160 were designated cytomegalovirus-associated. Most of the CMV-associated TCR beta chains (in a later analysis) appeared to be HLA-restricted.

It was with 60 Vbeta and 13 Jbeta primers that the PCR ran. Authors' methods: Per a later analysis, the number of unique TCR beta chains was roughly 83 million, of which some 10 million were shared. The method was immunoSEQ multiplex PCR; TCRdb's version includes in-frame clones alone and lacks a portion of them. The V and J calls and clone size are taken from that table; D and trimming were inferred from the DNA. The data show 130,000 to 150,000 clones, around 82% seen once. In the case of this clone: Antigen specificity is unknown. The junction does not match germline at one end; this may be a read error.

The germline V gene has CDR1 SEHNR and CDR2 FQNEAQ (reference sequence). This CDR3 has 16 amino acids. This receptor was identified in a female donor in good health and CMV-seronegative. The sample consisted of PBMCs. V usage is TRBV7-9 and J usage is TRBJ1-1; TRBD1 matches 8 bases. In DNA, the CDR3 is TGTTCCAGCAGCTTACGGACAGGGCGGTTGGAGACTGAAGCTTTCTTT. Amino acid sequence: CSSSLRTGRLETEAFF.